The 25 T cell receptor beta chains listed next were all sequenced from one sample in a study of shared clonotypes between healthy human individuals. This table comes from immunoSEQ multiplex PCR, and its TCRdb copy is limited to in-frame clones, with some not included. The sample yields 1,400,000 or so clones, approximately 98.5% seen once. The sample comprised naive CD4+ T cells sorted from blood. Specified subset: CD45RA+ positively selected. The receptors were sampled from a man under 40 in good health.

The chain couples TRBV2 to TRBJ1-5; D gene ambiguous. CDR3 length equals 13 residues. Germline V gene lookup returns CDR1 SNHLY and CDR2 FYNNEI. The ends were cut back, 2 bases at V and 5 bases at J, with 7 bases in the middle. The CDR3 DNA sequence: TGTGCCAGCAGTGAACACGGGGATCAGCCCCAGCATTTT. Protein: CASSEHGDQPQHF.

CDR3 amino acids: CSVDASGSGPGGPEMNEQFF. The CDR3 coding sequence is TGCAGCGTTGATGCTAGCGGGAGTGGGCCCGGTGGTCCAGAAATGAATGAGCAGTTCTTC. This chain links TRBV29-1 with TRBJ2-1; TRBD2 aligns across 10 bases. CDR1 is SQVTM and CDR2 is ANQGSEA in the germline V gene. The CDR3 is 20 amino acids. J lost 7 bases, V lost 3 bases, and 24 bases had no gene match.

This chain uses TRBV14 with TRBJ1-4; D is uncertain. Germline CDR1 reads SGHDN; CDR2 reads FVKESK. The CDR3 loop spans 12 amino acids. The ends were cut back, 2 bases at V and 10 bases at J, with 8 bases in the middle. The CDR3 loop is CASSQTGGKLFF. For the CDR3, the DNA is TGTGCCAGCAGCCAAACCGGTGGAAAACTGTTTTTT. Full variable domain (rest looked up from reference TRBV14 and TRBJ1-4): EAGVTQFPSHSVIEKGQTVTLRCDPISGHDNLYWYRRVMGKEIKFLLHFVKESKQDESGMPNNRFLAERTGGTYSTLKVQPAELEDSGVYFCASSQTGGKLFFGSGTQLSVL.

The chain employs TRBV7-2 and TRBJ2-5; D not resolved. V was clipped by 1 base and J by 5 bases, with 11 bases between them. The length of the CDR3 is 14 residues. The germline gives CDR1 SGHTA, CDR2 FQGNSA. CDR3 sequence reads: CASSLVPEKETQYF. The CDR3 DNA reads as TGTGCCAGCAGCTTAGTTCCGGAGAAGGAGACCCAGTACTTC. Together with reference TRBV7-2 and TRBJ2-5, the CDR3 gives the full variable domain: GAGVSQSPSNKVTEKGKDVELRCDPISGHTALYWYRQSLGQGLEFLIYFQGNSAPDKSGLPSDRFSAERTGGSVSTLTIQRTQQEDSAVYLCASSLVPEKETQYFGPGTRLLVL.

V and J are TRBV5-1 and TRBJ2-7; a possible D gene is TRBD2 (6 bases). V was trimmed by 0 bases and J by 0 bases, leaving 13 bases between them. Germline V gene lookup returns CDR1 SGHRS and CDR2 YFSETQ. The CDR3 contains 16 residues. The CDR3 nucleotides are TGCGCCAGCAGCTTGGCCGGGGGAATAGGCTCCTACGAGCAGTACTTC. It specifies CASSLAGGIGSYEQYF.

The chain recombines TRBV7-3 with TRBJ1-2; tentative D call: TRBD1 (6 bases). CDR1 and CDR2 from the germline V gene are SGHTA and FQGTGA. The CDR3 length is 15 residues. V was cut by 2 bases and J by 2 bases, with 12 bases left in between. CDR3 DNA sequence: TGTGCCAGCAGCTTAGAAGGACAGTACAACTATGGCTACACCTTC. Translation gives CASSLEGQYNYGYTF.

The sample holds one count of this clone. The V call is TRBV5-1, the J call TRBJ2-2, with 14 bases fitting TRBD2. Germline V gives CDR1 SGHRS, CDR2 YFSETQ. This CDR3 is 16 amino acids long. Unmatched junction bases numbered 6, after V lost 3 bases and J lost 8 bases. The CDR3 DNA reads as TGCGCCAGCAGCTCGGGACTAGCGGGAGCTTTGGGGGAGCTGTTTTTT. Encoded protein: CASSSGLAGALGELFF.

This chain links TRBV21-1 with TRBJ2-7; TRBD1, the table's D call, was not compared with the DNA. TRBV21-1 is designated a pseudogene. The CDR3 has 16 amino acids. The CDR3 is CASSTRTGNLTYEQYF. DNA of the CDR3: TGTGCCAGCAGCACTAGGACAGGGAATCTAACCTACGAGCAGTACTTC.

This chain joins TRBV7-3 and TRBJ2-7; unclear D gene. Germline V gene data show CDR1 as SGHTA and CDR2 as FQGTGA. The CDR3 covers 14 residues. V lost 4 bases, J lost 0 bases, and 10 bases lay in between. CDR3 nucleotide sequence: TGTGCCAGCAGCTCCTCCGCCAACTCCTACGAGCAGTACTTC. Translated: CASSSSANSYEQYF.

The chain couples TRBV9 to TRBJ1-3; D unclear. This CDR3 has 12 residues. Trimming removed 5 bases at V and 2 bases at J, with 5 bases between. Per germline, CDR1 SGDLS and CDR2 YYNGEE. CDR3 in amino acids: CASRGTGNTIYF. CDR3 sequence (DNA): TGTGCCAGCAGAGGAACTGGAAACACCATATATTTT.

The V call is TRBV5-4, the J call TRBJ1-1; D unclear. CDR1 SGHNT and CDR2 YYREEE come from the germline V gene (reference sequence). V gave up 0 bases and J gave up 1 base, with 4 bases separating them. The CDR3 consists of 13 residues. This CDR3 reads CASSLAPNTEAFF. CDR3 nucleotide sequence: TGTGCCAGCAGCTTGGCACCGAACACTGAAGCTTTCTTT.

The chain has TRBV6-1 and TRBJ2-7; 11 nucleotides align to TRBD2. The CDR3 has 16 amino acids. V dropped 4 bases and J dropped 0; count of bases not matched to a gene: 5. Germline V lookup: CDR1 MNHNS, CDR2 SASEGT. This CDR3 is CASSGGTSGYSYEQYF. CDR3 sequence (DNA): TGTGCCAGCAGTGGGGGGACTAGCGGCTACTCCTACGAGCAGTACTTC.

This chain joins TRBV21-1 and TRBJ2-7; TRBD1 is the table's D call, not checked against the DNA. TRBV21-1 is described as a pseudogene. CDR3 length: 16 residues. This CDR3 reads CASSKSLGQGYYEQYF. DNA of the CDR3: TGTGCCAGCAGCAAGTCCCTGGGACAGGGATACTACGAGCAGTACTTC.

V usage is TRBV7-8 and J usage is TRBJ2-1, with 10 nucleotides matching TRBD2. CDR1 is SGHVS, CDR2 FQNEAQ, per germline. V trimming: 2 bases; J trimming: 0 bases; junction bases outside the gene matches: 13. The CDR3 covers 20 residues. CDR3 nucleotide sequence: TGTGCCAGCAGCTTAACGACTAGCGGGTGGGGGGGCAGCTCCTACAATGAGCAGTTCTTC. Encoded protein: CASSLTTSGWGGSSYNEQFF.

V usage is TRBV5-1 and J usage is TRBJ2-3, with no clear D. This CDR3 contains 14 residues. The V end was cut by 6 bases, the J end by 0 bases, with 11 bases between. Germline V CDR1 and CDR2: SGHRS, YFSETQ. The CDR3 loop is CASKAVLSTDTQYF. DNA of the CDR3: TGCGCCAGCAAGGCAGTCCTTAGCACAGATACGCAGTATTTT.

The CDR3 sequence is CASSLRLNSRDYGYTF. CDR3 DNA sequence: TGTGCCAGCAGCTTAAGATTAAACAGTCGGGACTATGGCTACACCTTC. This chain connects TRBV7-2 to TRBJ1-2, with D uncertain. CDR3 size: 16 residues. V was trimmed by 2 bases and J by 3 bases, leaving 16 bases between them. Per the germline V gene, CDR1 is SGHTA and CDR2 is FQGNSA.

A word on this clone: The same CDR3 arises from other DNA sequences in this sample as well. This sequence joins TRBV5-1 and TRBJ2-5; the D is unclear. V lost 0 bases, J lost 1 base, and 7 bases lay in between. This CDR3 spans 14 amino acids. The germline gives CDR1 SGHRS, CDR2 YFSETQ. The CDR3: CASSLGQVQETQYF. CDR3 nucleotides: TGCGCCAGCAGCTTGGGACAAGTCCAAGAGACCCAGTACTTC.

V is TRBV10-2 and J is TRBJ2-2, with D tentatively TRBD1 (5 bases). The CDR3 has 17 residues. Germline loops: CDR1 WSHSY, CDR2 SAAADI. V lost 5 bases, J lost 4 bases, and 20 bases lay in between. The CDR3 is CASSPHGAERRTGELFF. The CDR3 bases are TGCGCCAGCAGTCCCCATGGGGCAGAACGGCGCACCGGGGAGCTGTTTTTT.

The CDR3 here is CASSPHALLEQYF. The DNA for the CDR3 is TGTGCCAGCAGTCCACACGCCTTATTAGAGCAGTACTTC. This sequence joins TRBV27 and TRBJ2-7; D is unclear. V lost 5 bases and J lost 7, with 15 bases in between. CDR1 and CDR2 (germline): MNHEY, SMNVEV (reference sequence). The length of the CDR3 is 13 residues.

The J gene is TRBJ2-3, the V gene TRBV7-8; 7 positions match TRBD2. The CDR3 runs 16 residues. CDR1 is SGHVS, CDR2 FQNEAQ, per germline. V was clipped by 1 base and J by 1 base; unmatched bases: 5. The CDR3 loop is CASSLGEGIRTDTQYF. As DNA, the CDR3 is TGTGCCAGCAGCTTAGGGGAGGGGATCCGCACAGATACGCAGTATTTT. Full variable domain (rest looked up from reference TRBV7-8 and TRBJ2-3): GAGVSQSPRYKVAKRGQDVALRCDPISGHVSLFWYQQALGQGPEFLTYFQNEAQLDKSGLPSDRFFAERPEGSVSTLKIQRTQQEDSAVYLCASSLGEGIRTDTQYFGPGTRLTVL.

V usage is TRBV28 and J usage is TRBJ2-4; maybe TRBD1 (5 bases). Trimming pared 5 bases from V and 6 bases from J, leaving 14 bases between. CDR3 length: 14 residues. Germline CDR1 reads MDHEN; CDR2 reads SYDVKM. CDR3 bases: TGTGCCAGCAGTCGGCTCCACGACAGAAACATTCAGTACTTC. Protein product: CASSRLHDRNIQYF.

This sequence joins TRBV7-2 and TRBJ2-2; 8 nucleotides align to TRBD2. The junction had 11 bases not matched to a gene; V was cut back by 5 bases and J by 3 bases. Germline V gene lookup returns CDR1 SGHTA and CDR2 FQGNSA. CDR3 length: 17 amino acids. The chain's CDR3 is CASSPGPSGSHTGELFF. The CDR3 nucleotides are TGTGCCAGCAGCCCCGGGCCGAGCGGGAGTCACACCGGGGAGCTGTTTTTT.

CDR3 amino acids: CASSLLSGNGGYTF. CDR3 DNA sequence: TGTGCCAGCAGTTTGTTGTCAGGGAATGGTGGCTACACCTTC. The chain combines TRBV6-5 with TRBJ1-2, with a possible D match to TRBD1 (5 bases). This CDR3 has 14 amino acids. The germline V gene encodes CDR1 MNHEY and CDR2 SVGAGI. V was shortened by 4 bases and J by 7 bases, with 16 bases between the two germline ends.

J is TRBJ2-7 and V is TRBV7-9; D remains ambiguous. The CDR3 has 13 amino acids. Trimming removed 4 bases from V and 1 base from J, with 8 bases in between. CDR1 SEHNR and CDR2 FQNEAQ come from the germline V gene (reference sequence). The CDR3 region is CASSSGPSYEQYF. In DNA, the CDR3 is TGTGCCAGCAGCTCTGGACCGTCCTACGAGCAGTACTTC.

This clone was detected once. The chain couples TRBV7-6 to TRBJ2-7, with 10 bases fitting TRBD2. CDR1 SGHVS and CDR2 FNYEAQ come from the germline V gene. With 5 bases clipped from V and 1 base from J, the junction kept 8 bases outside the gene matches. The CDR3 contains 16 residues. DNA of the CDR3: TGTGCCAGCAGCCAGCACACTAGCGGGACTTCCTACGAGCAGTACTTC. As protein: CASSQHTSGTSYEQYF.